This T cell receptor (beta chain) was profiled in a study of regulatory T cells in long-lasting Graves disease. The time point denotes: newly diagnosed GD, antithyroid drugs for less than 3 months. Isolated PBMC RNA provided the starting material for the TCR library. Investigators prepared the TCR beta libraries by applying iRepertoire HTBI primers and Arm-PCR of CDR3 regions. One entry per CDR3 protein results from TCRdb running MiXCR on the multiplex PCR reads. In the table there are hundreds of thousands of distinct CDR3 sequences, over 15% of which are singletons. V was shortened by 0 bases and J by 3 bases, with 15 bases between the two germline ends. From germline, CDR1 is DFQATT and CDR2 SNEGSKA (reference sequence). The CDR3 contains 15 residues. This sample was shared with a second study, whose subject was T cells in Graves' hyperthyroidism and ophthalmopathy.

This TCR was recovered from a man aged 35 to 55 with Graves disease. The sequencing here drew on peripheral blood mononuclear cells (PBMCs), taken at new diagnosis, from a patient treated with antithyroid drugs. The V gene is TRBV20-1, the J gene TRBJ2-7; TRBD1 or TRBD2 may be the D gene (5 bases each). The CDR3 loop is CSARDSVKGYYEQYF. DNA of the CDR3: TGCAGTGCTAGAGATAGCGTAAAGGGGTACTACGAGCAGTACTTC.